The 19 T cell receptor beta chains presented below share a single source sample, sequenced in a study of blood T cell repertoires in COVID-19. Sequenced by immunoSEQ multiplex PCR; TCRdb stores in-frame clones only, minus some. The repertoire consists of approximately 210,000 clones, with roughly 82% occurring once and the leading ten covering 10% to 15%. Sequencing was carried out using PBMCs or T cells enriched from blood (not recorded which). These receptors were taken from a man in his forties who had recovered from COVID-19.

This clone has only one observation. The CDR3 reads CATSIGQGSEKLFF. The CDR3 nucleotides read TGTGCCACCAGTATCGGACAGGGAAGTGAAAAACTGTTTTTT. The chain joins TRBV15 to TRBJ1-4; 8 nucleotides agree with TRBD1. The CDR3 is 14 residues long. Unmatched junction bases numbered 7, after V lost 6 bases and J lost 7 bases. Germline CDR1 and CDR2: LNHNV and YYDKDF (reference sequence). Looking up the rest from reference TRBV15 and TRBJ1-4 gives the full variable domain: DAMVIQNPRYQVTQFGKPVTLSCSQTLNHNVMYWYQQKSSQAPKLLFHYYDKDFNNEADTPDNFQSRRPNTSFCFLDIRSPGLGDTAMYLCATSIGQGSEKLFFGSGTQLSVL.

The chain recombines TRBV29-1 with TRBJ1-3; a weak D match, TRBD1 (6 bases). The V gene's germline CDR1 is SQVTM and CDR2 ANQGSEA. The germline V and J ends were trimmed by 0 bases and 2 bases, with 11 bases remaining between them. The CDR3 is made up of 15 amino acids. DNA for the CDR3: TGCAGCGTTGAAGAGGACAGAAGTACTGGAAACACCATATATTTT. Its protein product is CSVEEDRSTGNTIYF.

The chain links TRBV15 to TRBJ2-1; 8 bases fit TRBD1. The CDR3 spans 15 residues. The V gene's germline CDR1 is LNHNV and CDR2 YYDKDF (reference sequence). Losses at the gene ends were 0 bases for V and 7 bases for J; bases not matched to a gene: 5. CDR3 nucleotide sequence: TGTGCCACCAGCAGAGACTCCTACAGGGGGAATGAGCAGTTCTTC. Translated, it gives CATSRDSYRGNEQFF. The variable domain in full, with the rest retrieved from reference TRBV15 and TRBJ2-1, is DAMVIQNPRYQVTQFGKPVTLSCSQTLNHNVMYWYQQKSSQAPKLLFHYYDKDFNNEADTPDNFQSRRPNTSFCFLDIRSPGLGDTAMYLCATSRDSYRGNEQFFGPGTRLTVL.

The CDR3 spells CASSNLAGGRTYEQYF. Written as DNA, the CDR3 is TGTGCCAGTAGTAACCTAGCGGGAGGGCGGACCTACGAGCAGTACTTC. The genes are TRBV19 and TRBJ2-7; 12 bases fit TRBD2. There are 16 residues in the CDR3. Trimming at V came to 4 bases and at J to 2 bases, leaving 6 bases not matched to a gene. The germline gives CDR1 LNHDA, CDR2 SQIVND (reference sequence). The full variable domain, in which reference TRBV19 and TRBJ2-7 provide the parts outside the CDR3, is DGGITQSPKYLFRKEGQNVTLSCEQNLNHDAMYWYRQDPGQGLRLIYYSQIVNDFQKGDIAEGYSVSREKKESFPLTVTSAQKNPTAFYLCASSNLAGGRTYEQYFGPGTRLTVT.

The genes are TRBV19 and TRBJ1-1, with 8 bases lining up with TRBD1. The V and J ends lost 6 bases and 3 bases, in that order; junction bases with no gene match: 12. The CDR3 runs 16 residues. From germline, CDR1 is LNHDA and CDR2 SQIVND (reference sequence). The CDR3 is CASSGRGREEYTEAFF. CDR3 in DNA: TGTGCCAGTAGCGGCAGGGGGCGCGAAGAATACACTGAAGCTTTCTTT.

The genes are TRBV30 and TRBJ1-1, with a possible D match to TRBD1 (6 bases). Per the germline V gene, CDR1 is GTSNPN and CDR2 is SVGIG (reference sequence). This CDR3 is 13 amino acids long. Deletions cut 5 bases from V and 4 bases from J, with 14 bases between. CDR3 nucleotides: TGTGCCTGGGCTCAGGGGCAGAGCACTGAAGCTTTCTTT. Translating gives CAWAQGQSTEAFF.

V is TRBV6-5 and J is TRBJ2-3, with 10 bases matching TRBD2. The CDR3 runs 16 residues. J gave up 3 bases and V 4 bases, and 7 bases lay outside the gene matches. Germline-derived CDR1 and CDR2 are MNHEY and SVGAGI. The CDR3 region has the DNA TGTGCCAGCAGTTCCCTGCCTAGCGGGAGAACAGATACGCAGTATTTT. It specifies CASSSLPSGRTDTQYF.

This clone has just one count. The chain uses TRBV12-5 and TRBJ2-2; tentative D call: TRBD2 (6 bases). CDR3 size: 15 residues. The V end lost 2 bases, the J end lost 4 bases, and 11 bases lay between the germline ends. Germline-derived CDR1 and CDR2 are LGHNT and FRNRAP. In DNA, the CDR3 is TGTGCTAGTGGTTTGCTAGGAGGGCGCACCGGGGAGCTGTTTTTT. Translation: CASGLLGGRTGELFF.

The V and J genes are TRBV5-5 and TRBJ2-2; tentative D call: TRBD2 (5 bases). The germline CDR1 and CDR2 sequences are SGHKS and YYEKEE (reference sequence). This CDR3 comprises 16 residues. Trimming shortened V by 3 bases and J by 5 bases, and 17 bases separated the two germline ends. CDR3 region: CASSSSPGLQTGELFF. For the CDR3, the DNA is TGTGCCAGCAGCTCTTCCCCGGGGTTGCAAACCGGGGAGCTGTTTTTT.

This rearrangement joins TRBV6-5 to TRBJ1-2, with 10 bases identical to TRBD1. With V trimmed by 7 bases and J by 0 bases, 5 bases remained unmatched. CDR1 and CDR2 (germline): MNHEY, SVGAGI. This CDR3 is built from 15 residues. This chain's CDR3 is CASKPGTGANYGYTF. The CDR3, as DNA: TGTGCCAGCAAACCCGGGACAGGGGCTAACTATGGCTACACCTTC.

The chain joins TRBV7-3 to TRBJ2-5, with 16 positions matching TRBD2. The CDR3 totals 18 residues. The germline V gene has CDR1 SGHTA and CDR2 FQGTGA. The V segment lost 4 bases and the J segment 0 bases; nucleotides outside the gene matches: 5. CDR3 sequence (DNA): TGTGCCAGCAGCTACGGGACTAGCGGGAGGGGAAACCAAGAGACCCAGTACTTC. Encoded protein: CASSYGTSGRGNQETQYF.

The gene calls are TRBV9 and TRBJ1-2; 7 bases line up with TRBD1. The CDR3 has 16 residues. CDR1 is SGDLS, CDR2 YYNGEE, per germline. The trim removed 3 bases at V and 2 bases at J, leaving 10 bases unmatched. The DNA for the CDR3 is TGTGCCAGCAGCGGTCATGGGGACAGATGGAACTATGGCTACACCTTC. Its protein is CASSGHGDRWNYGYTF.

This clone appeared a single time. The chain combines TRBV4-3 with TRBJ1-2; 9 bases align to TRBD1. The germline V gene encodes CDR1 LGHNA and CDR2 YSLEER. CDR3 length: 16 amino acids. Losses at the gene ends were 0 bases for V and 4 bases for J; bases not matched to a gene: 6. CDR3 DNA sequence: TGCGCCAGCAGCCAAGACACAGGGGGCTCCGGCTATGGCTACACCTTC. Protein sequence: CASSQDTGGSGYGYTF.

The rearrangement uses TRBV23-1 and TRBJ2-2, with TRBD2 identical over 11 bases. TRBV23-1 counts as an open reading frame of uncertain function. The ends lost 0 bases at V and 1 base at J; junction bases unmatched: 4. There are 18 residues in the CDR3. In DNA, the CDR3 is TGCGCCAGCAGTCAATCCCGAACTAGCGGGAGGAACACCGGGGAGCTGTTTTTT. Translating gives CASSQSRTSGRNTGELFF.

The chain uses TRBV4-3 and TRBJ1-6; possibly TRBD1 for D (5 bases). The CDR3 is 15 amino acids. Per germline, CDR1 LGHNA and CDR2 YSLEER. Trimming shortened V by 0 bases and J by 6 bases, and 9 bases separated the two germline ends. CDR3 residues: CASSQEATANSPLHF. The CDR3 DNA follows: TGCGCCAGCAGCCAAGAAGCGACAGCTAATTCACCCCTCCACTTT.

V and J are TRBV6-5 and TRBJ2-3; 9 bases match TRBD2. In germline, CDR1 is MNHEY, CDR2 SVGAGI. The CDR3 extends over 14 amino acids. V shed 7 bases, J shed 3 bases, and the junction held 5 bases outside the gene matches. The CDR3 region is CASIGSGRTDTQYF. As DNA, the CDR3 is TGTGCCAGCATTGGGAGCGGGAGGACAGATACGCAGTATTTT.

The chain uses TRBV7-2 and TRBJ2-5; 9 bases are shared with TRBD2. The junction had 3 bases not matched to a gene; V was cut back by 2 bases and J by 2 bases. The CDR3 is 15 amino acids. In germline, CDR1 is SGHTA, CDR2 FQGNSA. The CDR3 sequence is CASSLSGRRQETQYF. In DNA form, the CDR3 reads TGTGCCAGCAGCTTAAGCGGGAGGCGTCAAGAGACCCAGTACTTC.

The CDR3 nucleotides read TGTGCCAGCAGACCTAGGACTAGCGGGATAAGCACCGGGGAGCTGTTTTTT. Amino acid sequence: CASRPRTSGISTGELFF. The V and J genes are TRBV7-9 and TRBJ2-2; 12 bases are shared with TRBD2. Trimming removed 6 bases from V and 4 bases from J; junction bases left unmatched: 9. CDR1 and CDR2 from the germline V gene are SEHNR and FQNEAQ (reference sequence). The CDR3 extends over 17 amino acids.

The chain has TRBV6-4 and TRBJ2-3; TRBD2 aligns across 13 bases. With V trimmed by 5 bases and J by 9 bases, 8 bases remained unmatched. Germline V gene data show CDR1 as MRHNA and CDR2 as SNTAGT. The length of the CDR3 is 15 residues. The CDR3 DNA reads TGTGCCAGCAGTTTCGGACTAGCGGGAGTGTCCACGCAGTATTTT. Translated: CASSFGLAGVSTQYF.